This entry is about one T cell receptor (beta chain). This sample was included in a study of T cell changes during pregnancy in multiple sclerosis. From germline, CDR1 is SGHRS and CDR2 YFSETQ. The length of the CDR3 is 16 residues. With V trimmed by 5 bases and J by 4 bases, 7 bases remained unmatched. Data came from immunoSEQ multiplex PCR; TCRdb stores just in-frame clones and leaves some out. Here the sample spans approximately 130,000 clones, approximately 96% being singletons. The sequence was obtained from a female donor with multiple sclerosis, enrolled in a pregnancy study. This chain joins TRBV5-1 and TRBJ2-1, with 12 bases matching TRBD2. Sequenced material: peripheral blood, taken after pregnancy. This CDR3 reads CASSAGTSGRYNEQFF. The CDR3 DNA follows: TGCGCCAGCAGTGCCGGGACTAGCGGGCGGTACAATGAGCAGTTCTTC.